This T cell receptor (beta chain) was recovered during a study of T-cell memory formation after mild COVID-19. This clonotype has ten or more counts. Its antigen is currently unknown. Using constant-segment primers, 5'RACE produced TCR alpha and TCR beta cDNA libraries carrying sample barcodes and UMIs. TCRdb recomputed calls from the 5' RACE reads with MiXCR, one row per CDR3 protein. Of under 35,000 distinct CDR3 sequences detected, around 6.8% appear once; the ten largest clones hold roughly 15%. Overall study results and limits: Clones shrinking from day 15 to 85 showed even CD4/CD8 mixes; later expanders tilted CD4+. Still unconfirmed is whether the second-wave clones peaking on day 37 recognized SARS-CoV-2.

The sequenced sample was PBMCs or a T cell subset sorted from them (not recorded which). This TCR was sampled from an adult woman who had mild COVID-19 (a few samples of this study predate the infection). Cell type and time point are not known.

CDR3 nucleotides: TGTGCCAGCAGTTCGGGCGCGACCATTCAGTACTTC. It specifies CASSSGATIQYF. The chain joins TRBV12-3 or TRBV12-4 to TRBJ2-4; D gene uncertain. The CDR3 has 12 amino acids. V gave up 4 bases and J gave up 9 bases, with 10 bases separating them.